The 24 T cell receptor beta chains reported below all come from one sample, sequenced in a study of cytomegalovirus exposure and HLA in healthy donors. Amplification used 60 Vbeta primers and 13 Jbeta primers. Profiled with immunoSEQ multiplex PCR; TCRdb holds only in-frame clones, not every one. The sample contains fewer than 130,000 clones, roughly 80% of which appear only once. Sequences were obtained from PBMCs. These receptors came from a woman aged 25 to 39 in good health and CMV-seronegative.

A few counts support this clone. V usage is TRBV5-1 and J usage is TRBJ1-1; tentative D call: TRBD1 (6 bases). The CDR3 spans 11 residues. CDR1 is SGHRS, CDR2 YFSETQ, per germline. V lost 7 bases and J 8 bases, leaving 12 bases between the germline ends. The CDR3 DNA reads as TGCGCCAGCCAGTGGGGGACAGAAGCTTTCTTT. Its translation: CASQWGTEAFF.

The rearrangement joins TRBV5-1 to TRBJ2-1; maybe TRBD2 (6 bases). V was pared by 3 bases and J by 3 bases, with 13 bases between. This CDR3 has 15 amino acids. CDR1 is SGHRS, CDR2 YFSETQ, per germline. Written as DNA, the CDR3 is TGCGCCAGCAGCTCAACCCCGGGACTCTACAATGAGCAGTTCTTC. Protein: CASSSTPGLYNEQFF. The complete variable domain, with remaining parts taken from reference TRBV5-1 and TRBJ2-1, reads KAGVTQTPRYLIKTRGQQVTLSCSPISGHRSVSWYQQTPGQGLQFLFEYFSETQRNKGNFPGRFSGRQFSNSRSEMNVSTLELGDSALYLCASSSTPGLYNEQFFGPGTRLTVL.

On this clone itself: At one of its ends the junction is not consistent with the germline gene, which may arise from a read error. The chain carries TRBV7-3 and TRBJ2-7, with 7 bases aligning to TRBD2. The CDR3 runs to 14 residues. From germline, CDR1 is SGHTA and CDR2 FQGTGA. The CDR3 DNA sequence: TGTGCCAGCAGCCTAACGGGGGGTAACGACGAGCAGTACTTC. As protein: CASSLTGGNDEQYF.

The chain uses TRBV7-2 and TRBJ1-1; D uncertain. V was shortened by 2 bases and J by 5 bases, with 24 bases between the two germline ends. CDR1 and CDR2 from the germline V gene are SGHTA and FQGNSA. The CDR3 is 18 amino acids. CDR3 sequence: CASSLIKGVPDTRTEAFF. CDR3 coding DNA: TGTGCCAGCAGCTTAATTAAGGGAGTTCCAGATACAAGGACTGAAGCTTTCTTT.

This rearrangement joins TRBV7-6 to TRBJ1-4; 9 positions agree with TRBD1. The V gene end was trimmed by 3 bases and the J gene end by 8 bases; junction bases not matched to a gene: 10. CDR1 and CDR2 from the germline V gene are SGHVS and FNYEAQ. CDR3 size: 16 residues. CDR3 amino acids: CASSLDRGTGSEKLFF. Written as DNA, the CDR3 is TGTGCCAGCAGCTTGGACCGGGGGACAGGGAGCGAAAAACTGTTTTTT.

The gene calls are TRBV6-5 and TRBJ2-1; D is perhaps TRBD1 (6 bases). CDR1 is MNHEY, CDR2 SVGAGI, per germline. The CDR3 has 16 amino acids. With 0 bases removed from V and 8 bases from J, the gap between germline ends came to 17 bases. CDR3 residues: CASSYSSWGPGDEQFF. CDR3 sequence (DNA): TGTGCCAGCAGTTACTCTAGTTGGGGGCCCGGAGATGAGCAGTTCTTC.

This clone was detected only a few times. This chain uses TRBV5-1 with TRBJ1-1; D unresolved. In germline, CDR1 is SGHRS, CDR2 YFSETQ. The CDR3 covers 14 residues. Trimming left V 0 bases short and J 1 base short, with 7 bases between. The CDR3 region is CASSLANGNTEAFF. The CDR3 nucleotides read TGCGCCAGCAGCTTGGCTAATGGGAACACTGAAGCTTTCTTT.

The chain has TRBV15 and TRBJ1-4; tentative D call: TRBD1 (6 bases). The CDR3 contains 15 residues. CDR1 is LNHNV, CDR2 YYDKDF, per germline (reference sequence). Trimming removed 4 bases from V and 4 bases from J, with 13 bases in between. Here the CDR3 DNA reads TGTGCCACCAGCACCTTAGGGGGGGATAATGAAAAACTGTTTTTT. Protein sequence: CATSTLGGDNEKLFF.

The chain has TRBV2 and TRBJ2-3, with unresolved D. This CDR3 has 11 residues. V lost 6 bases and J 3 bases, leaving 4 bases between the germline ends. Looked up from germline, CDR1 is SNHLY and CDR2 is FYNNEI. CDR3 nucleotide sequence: TGTGCCAGCAGCCTAACAGATACGCAGTATTTT. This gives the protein CASSLTDTQYF.

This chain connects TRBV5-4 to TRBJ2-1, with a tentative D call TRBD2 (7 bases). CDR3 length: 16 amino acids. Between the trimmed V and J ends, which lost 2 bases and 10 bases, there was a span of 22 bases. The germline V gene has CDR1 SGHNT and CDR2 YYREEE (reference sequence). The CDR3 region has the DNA TGTGCCAGCAGCTTAAATCAACTAGGAGGGGGGGTCGAGCAGTTCTTC. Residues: CASSLNQLGGGVEQFF.

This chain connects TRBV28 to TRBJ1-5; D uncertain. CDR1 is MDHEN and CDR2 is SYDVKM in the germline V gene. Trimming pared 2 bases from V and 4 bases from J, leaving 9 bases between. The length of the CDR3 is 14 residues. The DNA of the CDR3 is TGTGCCAGCAGTTTACCAGAGGAGAATCAGCCCCAGCATTTT. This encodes CASSLPEENQPQHF.

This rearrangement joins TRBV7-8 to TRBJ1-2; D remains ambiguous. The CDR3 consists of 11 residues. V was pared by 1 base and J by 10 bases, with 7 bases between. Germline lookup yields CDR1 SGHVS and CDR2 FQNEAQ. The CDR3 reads CASSLGEYYTF. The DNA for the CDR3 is TGTGCCAGCAGCTTAGGAGAGTACTACACCTTC.

In DNA form, the CDR3 reads TGTGCCAGCAGTTCATGGACAGCCCAAGAGACCCAGTACTTC. It specifies CASSSWTAQETQYF. This chain uses TRBV28 with TRBJ2-5; possible D gene TRBD1, 6 bases. Trimming took off 4 bases at V and 1 base at J, with 10 bases between the two ends. Per the germline V gene, CDR1 is MDHEN and CDR2 is SYDVKM. This CDR3 is built from 14 residues.

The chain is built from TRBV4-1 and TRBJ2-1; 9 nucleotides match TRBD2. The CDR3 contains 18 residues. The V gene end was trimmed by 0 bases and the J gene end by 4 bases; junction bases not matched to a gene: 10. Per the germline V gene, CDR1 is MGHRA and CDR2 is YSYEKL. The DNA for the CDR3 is TGCGCCAGCAGCCAAGATGTGCTAGCGGGGCACCTATACAATGAGCAGTTCTTC. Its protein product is CASSQDVLAGHLYNEQFF.

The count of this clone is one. The CDR3 here is CASSLIPGQGSYEQYF. The CDR3 DNA is TGTGCCAGCAGCTTAATCCCGGGACAGGGTTCGTACGAGCAGTACTTC. The chain uses TRBV7-2 and TRBJ2-7, with 9 bases matching TRBD1. Germline CDR1 and CDR2: SGHTA and FQGNSA. This CDR3 comprises 16 residues. V lost 2 bases, J lost 4 bases, and 9 bases stayed unmatched.

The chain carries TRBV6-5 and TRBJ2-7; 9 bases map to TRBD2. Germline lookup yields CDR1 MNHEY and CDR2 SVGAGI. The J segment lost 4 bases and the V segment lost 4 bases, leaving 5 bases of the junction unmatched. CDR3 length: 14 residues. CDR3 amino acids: CASSWREGRYEQYF. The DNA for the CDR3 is TGTGCCAGCAGTTGGCGGGAGGGCCGGTACGAGCAGTACTTC.

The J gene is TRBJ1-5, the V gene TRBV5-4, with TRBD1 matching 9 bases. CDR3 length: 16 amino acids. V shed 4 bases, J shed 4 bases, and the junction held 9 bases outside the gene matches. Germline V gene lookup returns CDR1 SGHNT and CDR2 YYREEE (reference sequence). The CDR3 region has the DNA TGTGCCAGCAGCCATGACCTGGGACAGGGAAATCAGCCCCAGCATTTT. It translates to CASSHDLGQGNQPQHF.

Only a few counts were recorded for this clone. The CDR3, as DNA: TGTGCCAGCAGCCCACGGACAGGGGACTACACCGGGGAGCTGTTTTTT. Encoded protein: CASSPRTGDYTGELFF. V gene TRBV7-9 combines with J gene TRBJ2-2; 9 bases line up with TRBD1. Germline lookup yields CDR1 SEHNR and CDR2 FQNEAQ (reference sequence). The J segment lost 3 bases and the V segment lost 5 bases, leaving 7 bases of the junction unmatched. The CDR3 sequence is 16 residues long. Supplemented by reference TRBV7-9 and TRBJ2-2, the full variable domain reads DTGVSQNPRHKITKRGQNVTFRCDPISEHNRLYWYRQTLGQGPEFLTYFQNEAQLEKSRLLSDRFSAERPKGSFSTLEIQRTEQGDSAMYLCASSPRTGDYTGELFFGEGSRLTVL.

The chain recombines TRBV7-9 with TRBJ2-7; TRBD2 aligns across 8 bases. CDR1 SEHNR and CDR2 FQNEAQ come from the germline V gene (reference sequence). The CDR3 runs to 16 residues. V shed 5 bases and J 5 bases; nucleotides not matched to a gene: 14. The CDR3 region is CASSPSGSGIANEQYF. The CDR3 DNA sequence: TGTGCCAGCAGCCCGAGCGGGAGTGGGATCGCAAACGAGCAGTACTTC.

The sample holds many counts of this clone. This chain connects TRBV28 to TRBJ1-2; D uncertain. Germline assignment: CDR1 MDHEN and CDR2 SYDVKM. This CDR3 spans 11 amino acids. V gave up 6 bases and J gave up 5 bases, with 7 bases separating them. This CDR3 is CASSRGYGYTF. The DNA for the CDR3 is TGTGCCAGCAGCAGAGGGTATGGCTACACCTTC.

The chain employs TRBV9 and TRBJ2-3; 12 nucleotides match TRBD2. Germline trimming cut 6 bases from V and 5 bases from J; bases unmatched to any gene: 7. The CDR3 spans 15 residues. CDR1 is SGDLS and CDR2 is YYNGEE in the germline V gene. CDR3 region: CASTPTSGSVDTQYF. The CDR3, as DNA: TGTGCCAGCACCCCGACTAGCGGGAGTGTAGATACGCAGTATTTT.

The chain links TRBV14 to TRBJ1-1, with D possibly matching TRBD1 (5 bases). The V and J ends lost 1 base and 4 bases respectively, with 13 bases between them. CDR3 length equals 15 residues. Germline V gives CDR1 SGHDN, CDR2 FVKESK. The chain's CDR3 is CASSQATGWGTEAFF. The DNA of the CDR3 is TGTGCCAGCAGCCAAGCTACAGGATGGGGCACTGAAGCTTTCTTT.

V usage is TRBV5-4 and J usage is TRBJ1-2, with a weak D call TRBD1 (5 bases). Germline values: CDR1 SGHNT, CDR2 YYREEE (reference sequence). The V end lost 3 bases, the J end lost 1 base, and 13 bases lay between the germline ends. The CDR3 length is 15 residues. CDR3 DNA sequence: TGTGCCAGCAGCTGGTCAGGGAGGGGTAACTATGGCTACACCTTC. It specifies CASSWSGRGNYGYTF.

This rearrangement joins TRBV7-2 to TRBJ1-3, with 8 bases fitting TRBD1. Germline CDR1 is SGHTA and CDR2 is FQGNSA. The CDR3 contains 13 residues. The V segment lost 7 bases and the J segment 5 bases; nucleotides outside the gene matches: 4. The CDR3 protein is CASTTGGRNTIYF. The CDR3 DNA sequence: TGTGCCAGCACCACAGGGGGAAGAAACACCATATATTTT.